The rows below give T cell receptor beta chains drawn from one sample of a study of cytomegalovirus exposure and HLA in healthy donors. Method: immunoSEQ multiplex PCR; TCRdb's copy keeps in-frame clones and lacks some. The sample carries 170,000 or so clones, almost 85% recorded once. Sequencing used PBMCs. These receptors all stem from a girl aged 10 to 17 in good health and CMV-seropositive. CDR3s include the opening cysteine and the closing phenylalanine or tryptophan.

v_gene	CDR3aa
TRBV5-8	CASYPYLISRANGYTF
TRBV18	CASSHLQGAKTEAFF
TRBV21-1	CASSKGEGQGSNTEAFF
TRBV18	CASSPRDRGRGNTIYF
TRBV11-2	CASSQEGQAYEQYF
TRBV15	CATNSGQGATSNTGELFF
TRBV7-9	CASSFSPDSEQYF
TRBV6-5	CASAPRRDNQPQHF
TRBV6-1	CASTTAGWTNYGYTF
TRBV5-1	CASSYGTAGTQYF
TRBV2	CASTRGLSTGELFF
TRBV19	CASSLGTGVNTGELFF
TRBV18	CASSPRRTSSYEQYF
TRBV19	CASSIKGPSEQYF
TRBV10-1	CASRDSNSPLHF
TRBV27	CASRPWGGGGETGELFF
TRBV5-6	CASEAGTYEQYF
TRBV13	CASSLDGTGFPSGNTIYF
TRBV7-2	CASSYPGTGTNYGYTF
TRBV11-1	CASSPPFFSGVRETQYF
TRBV9	CASSVRSYNEQFF
TRBV30	CAWSVERDRGASAFF
TRBV7-2	CASSLEAGMNTEAFF
TRBV6-6	CASRGRDSSYEQYF
TRBV6-5	CASSPQTGVKEQFF
TRBV27	CASSCGTGYEQYF
TRBV11-3	CASSEPGLTRSYEQYF
TRBV25-1	CASSDSPGTETPGTEAFF
TRBV18	CASSPDRTYGYTF
TRBV6-5	CASSYIPRVPQHF
TRBV6-1	CASRIAGSNEKLFF
TRBV19	CASRPGRNGEKLFF
TRBV7-9	CASSSLWGRRGNTIYF
TRBV7-9	CSSAPGSGPSNQPQHF
TRBV11-2	CASSLQDSYEQYF
TRBV5-1	CASSWGQGVDTQYF
TRBV4-2	CASSQGLAVTDTQYF
TRBV7-9	CSSSSPGAHGVGEAFF
TRBV5-1	CASSLSRTLNTEAFF
TRBV19	CASSLAGGNQPQHF
TRBV5-8	CASSQRDQPQHF
TRBV10-2	CASSEEGDTQPQHF
TRBV6-6	CASGITGQGFNQPQHF
TRBV30	CAWNLVDQGGYTF
TRBV6-1	CASSEGPSLYEQYF
TRBV4-1	CASSQTRAGGHYEQYF
TRBV7-9	CASTRPPQSNYGYTF
TRBV5-4	CASSLGQSSYNEQFF
TRBV11-3	CASSLDQNGNYGYTF
TRBV9	CASSVSPRRPFTDTQYF
TRBV18	CASKSPMNTEAFF
TRBV7-9	CASSSWTGLKETQYF